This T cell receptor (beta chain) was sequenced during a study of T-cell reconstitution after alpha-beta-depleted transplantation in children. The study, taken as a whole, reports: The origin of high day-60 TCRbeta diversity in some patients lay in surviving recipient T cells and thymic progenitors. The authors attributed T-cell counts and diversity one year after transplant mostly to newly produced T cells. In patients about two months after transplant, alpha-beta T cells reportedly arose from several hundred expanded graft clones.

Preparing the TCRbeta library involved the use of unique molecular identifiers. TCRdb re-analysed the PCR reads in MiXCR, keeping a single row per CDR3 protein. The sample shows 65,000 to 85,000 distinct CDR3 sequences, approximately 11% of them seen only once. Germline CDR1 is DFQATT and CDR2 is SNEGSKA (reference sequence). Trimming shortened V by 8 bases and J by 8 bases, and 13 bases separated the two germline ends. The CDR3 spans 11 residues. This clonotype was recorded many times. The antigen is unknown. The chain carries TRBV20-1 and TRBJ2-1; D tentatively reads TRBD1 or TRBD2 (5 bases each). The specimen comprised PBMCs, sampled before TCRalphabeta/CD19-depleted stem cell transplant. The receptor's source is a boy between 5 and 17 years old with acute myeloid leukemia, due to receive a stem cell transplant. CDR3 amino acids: CSSVVGDEQFF. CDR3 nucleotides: TGCAGTTCAGTAGTGGGGGATGAGCAGTTCTTC.